The 10 T cell receptor beta chains reported below all come from one sample, sequenced in a study of T cells after yellow fever vaccination. MiXCR, run by TCRdb on the 5' RACE reads, gives a single entry per CDR3 protein. The sample lists a few hundred thousand distinct CDR3 sequences; around 10% were seen once. The starting material was PBMCs, obtained on the day of the first yellow fever vaccination. Receptors were obtained from a man aged 18-30 years who received the YFV17D yellow fever vaccine.

The CDR3 DNA is TGTGCTAGTGGTTTGGTATCTGTCCAGACCCAGTACTTC. Translation gives CASGLVSVQTQYF. This chain connects TRBV12-5 to TRBJ2-5; D remains ambiguous. The CDR3 runs to 13 residues. V was clipped by 0 bases and J by 6 bases, with 8 bases between them. Per the germline V gene, CDR1 is LGHNT and CDR2 is FRNRAP. Variable domain in full (rest from reference TRBV12-5 and TRBJ2-5): DARVTQTPRHKVTEMGQEVTMRCQPILGHNTVFWYRQTMMQGLELLAYFRNRAPLDDSGMPKDRFSAEMPDATLATLKIQPSEPRDSAVYFCASGLVSVQTQYFGPGTRLLVL.

CDR3 in amino acids: CASSRSGGGEQYF. The CDR3 nucleotides read TGTGCCAGCAGTCGCTCGGGGGGAGGCGAGCAGTACTTC. The chain has TRBV6-6 and TRBJ2-7; 7 bases agree with TRBD2. CDR3 size: 13 residues. V shed 5 bases and J 6 bases; nucleotides not matched to a gene: 7. Germline V gene sequence: CDR1 MNHNY, CDR2 SVGAGI (reference sequence).

This sequence joins TRBV18 and TRBJ1-1, with D uncertain. Trimming left V 2 bases short and J 1 base short, with 5 bases between. The CDR3 sequence is 13 residues long. From germline, CDR1 is KGHSH and CDR2 LQKENI. The CDR3 here is CASSPAQNTEAFF. The CDR3 DNA is TGTGCCAGCTCACCAGCTCAGAACACTGAAGCTTTCTTT.

This clonotype was counted between two and nine times. The chain couples TRBV7-8 to TRBJ1-4; the D gene is possibly TRBD1 (6 bases). CDR3 size: 14 residues. Germline CDR1 and CDR2: SGHVS and FQNEAQ. The V end lost 3 bases, the J end lost 5 bases, and 10 bases lay between the germline ends. The CDR3 here is CASSFIGGNEKLFF. For the CDR3, the DNA is TGTGCCAGCAGCTTCATCGGGGGCAATGAAAAACTGTTTTTT. The full variable domain, completed using reference TRBV7-8 and TRBJ1-4, is GAGVSQSPRYKVAKRGQDVALRCDPISGHVSLFWYQQALGQGPEFLTYFQNEAQLDKSGLPSDRFFAERPEGSVSTLKIQRTQQEDSAVYLCASSFIGGNEKLFFGSGTQLSVL.

This chain connects TRBV6-2 or TRBV6-3 to TRBJ2-7; TRBD2 agrees at 7 bases. Germline values: CDR1 MNHEY, CDR2 SVGEGT. V shed 8 bases, J shed 1 base, and the junction held 5 bases outside the gene matches. The CDR3 is 13 amino acids. As DNA, the CDR3 is TGTGCCAGCGTTAGCGGGTTGTCCTACGAGCAGTACTTC. Translation: CASVSGLSYEQYF.

This clonotype has only a few counts. V usage is TRBV27 and J usage is TRBJ2-1; D may be TRBD2 (6 bases). Germline V CDR1 and CDR2: MNHEY, SMNVEV (reference sequence). V was cut by 6 bases and J by 9 bases, with 18 bases left in between. The CDR3 consists of 14 residues. The CDR3 nucleotides are TGTGCCAGCAGACTTAGACCGGGACTTCGTGAGCAGTTCTTC. Translation: CASRLRPGLREQFF.

This clonotype was seen at least ten times. The chain recombines TRBV5-1 with TRBJ2-7; maybe TRBD2 (6 bases). The CDR3 extends over 15 amino acids. The ends were cut back, 7 bases at V and 0 bases at J, with 17 bases in the middle. CDR1 is SGHRS and CDR2 is YFSETQ in the germline V gene. This chain's CDR3 is CASGARHGSSYEQYF. CDR3 DNA sequence: TGCGCCAGCGGGGCTCGGCACGGGAGCTCCTACGAGCAGTACTTC.

This clonotype was detected only a few times. The chain carries TRBV7-2 and TRBJ2-4; TRBD1 matches at 9 bases. Trimming removed 4 bases from V and 7 bases from J; junction bases left unmatched: 5. The V gene's germline CDR1 is SGHTA and CDR2 FQGNSA. The CDR3 has 14 residues. CDR3 sequence: CASSYRTGENIQYF. The CDR3, as DNA: TGTGCCAGCAGCTATCGGACAGGGGAGAACATTCAGTACTTC.

The table lists this clonotype with a few counts. The chain employs TRBV4-1 and TRBJ2-1, with 8 bases lining up with TRBD2. Germline V gene data show CDR1 as MGHRA and CDR2 as YSYEKL. This CDR3 comprises 15 residues. V trimming: 0 bases; J trimming: 6 bases; junction bases outside the gene matches: 4. CDR3 amino acids: CASSQDRTSTNEQFF. In nucleotides, the CDR3 is TGCGCCAGCAGCCAAGACCGGACTAGCACCAATGAGCAGTTCTTC.

In this sample, this clonotype turned up many times. V usage is TRBV4-1 and J usage is TRBJ2-3, with D possibly being TRBD2 (6 bases). The CDR3 extends over 14 amino acids. The ends were cut back, 1 base at V and 6 bases at J, with 11 bases in the middle. Germline CDR1 and CDR2: MGHRA and YSYEKL. CDR3 DNA: TGCGCCAGCAGCCAAGGATTGGGGAGGGATACGCAGTATTTT. It is translated as CASSQGLGRDTQYF.